The sequence of this T cell receptor beta chain was determined in a study of shared clonotypes between healthy human individuals (dated by TCRdb to the early 2020s). Turning to the overall study: The cohort comprised a couple of women and three men aged 18 to 49 years. For each donor, CD4 naive and CD4 memory were each run on three plates, CD8 naive on two plates, and CD8 memory on one plate. To increase sequencing depth and limit assay-specific biases, different laboratories used diverse techniques to prepare libraries and sequence TCR repertoires. The study deeply sequenced blood TCR repertoires of about 5 healthy adults to estimate repertoire size and the extent of clonotype sharing between individuals. Each donor's leukapheresis produced roughly between about 0.85 and 10 billion PBMCs. The paper as a whole reports these results and caveats: Incomplete sequencing was indicated by rarefaction of sorted-subset datasets, despite the large sequencing depth. Across a few donors, approximately 4.9% of naive CD4, around 3.3% of naive CD8, about 2.3% of memory CD4, and roughly 0.41% of memory CD8 clonotypes were shared. The small number of donors limited the genetic and exposure-history diversity represented. Naive subsets generally had larger estimated clonotype richness than memory subsets. Higher generation probabilities were observed for clonotypes shared by all four sorted-subset donors than for non-shared clonotypes. Pairwise subsampling led to the expectation that sequencing depth would affect the degree of clonotype sharing among donors. Sampling was restricted to blood, and TCR repertoires in tissues likely differ from the TCR repertoires found in blood.

Donors were healthy HIV-negative adults with no recently reported acute infections or vaccinations. Every donor was a Caucasian adult residing in Nashville, Tennessee, USA. Magnetic negative selection was used to enrich CD4+ T cells, after which naive cells were positively selected on CD45RA and the negative fraction became the memory subset. Blood was collected by leukapheresis, and PBMCs were isolated by Ficoll-Histopaque density gradient centrifugation and then cryopreserved in liquid nitrogen vapor phase. Analytical flow cytometry was used to check the purity and quantity of every magnetically sorted T cell population. From each sorted fraction, genomic DNA was isolated and quantified by UV absorbance on a Nanodrop 2000c. Using the deep immunoSEQ assay, multiplex PCR amplified TCR CDR3 regions from genomic DNA. For each cell subset, the extracted genomic DNA was distributed evenly across all wells of several immunoSEQ 96-well plates, and each plate served as one replicate. Each replicate PCR for sorted subsets received about 0.2 ug genomic DNA, equal to about 30,000 T cell genomes. The purified libraries were quantified using a Qubit 3.0 fluorometer, sized with a Bioanalyzer 2100, and then quantified again using the KAPA Library Quantification kit. Each immunoSEQ 96-well plate was sequenced on its own single-read 150-cycle Illumina NextSeq 550 flow cell. In the source study's methods: Because only junctional sequences without quality scores were contained in the immunoSEQ output, filtering matching that applied to full-length reads could not be performed. To assign V/J genes and CDR3, sequences were annotated against IMGT germline references using PyIR, a Python wrapper for IgBLAST v1.9. Reads were removed for weak V/J assignments (E-value above 1e-6), missing CDR3, stop codons, out-of-frame junctions, or ambiguous translated residues. V3J clonotypes were defined as sequences sharing the same inferred V gene, J gene, and CDR3 amino acid sequence. To compute the percentage overlap between repertoires, the number of shared unique clonotypes was divided by the size of the smaller repertoire. Three approaches were used to assess repertoire richness: RTK rarefaction, the Chao1 estimator, and Recon v2.1 estimates of unobserved clonotypes. Generation probabilities were computed with OLGA for all TCRbeta clonotypes obtained by the gDNA method from a handful of donors. As stored in TCRdb, this immuneACCESS dataset retains in-frame rearrangements with V and J assigned. A fraction of the clones does not appear; measured against another copy, unresolved V genes explain less than half of the discrepancy, and the remainder lacks a known reason. That table is the source of V, J and clone size, and D and trimming were worked out from the DNA. This sample gives about 2 million clones in total; roughly 94% of them show up just once. The leading ten clones occupy 0.1% to 0.15% of the sample.

To note about this clone: Its antigen specificity is not known. Per-base quality was not reported, and no clone a single base away is much larger than it. The same CDR3 can be traced to other DNA sequences in this sample.

Reading the germline V gene (reference sequence) gives CDR1 LNHDA and CDR2 SQIVND. From the cysteine up to the phenylalanine, the CDR3 has a length of 14 residues. Only the CDR3 part of the read is kept: 42 bases, read in frame from the first base. V and J lose 3 bases and 10 bases, and a span of 13 bases separates them. The receptor was isolated from a man aged 18 to 30 in good health. The chain is made from TRBV19 and TRBJ1-6; the D region possibly corresponds to TRBD1 (5 bases align). Sequencing used naive CD4+ T cells sorted from blood. Read against the paper, the sample's cell subset or site label means: CD45RA+ positively selected. The sequenced DNA: TGTGCCAGTAGTATCGGGCAGGGAAACTCACCCCTCCACTTT. It specifies CASSIGQGNSPLHF. When the CDR3 is completed using the reference TRBV19 and TRBJ1-6 genes on either side, the full variable domain is DGGITQSPKYLFRKEGQNVTLSCEQNLNHDAMYWYRQDPGQGLRLIYYSQIVNDFQKGDIAEGYSVSREKKESFPLTVTSAQKNPTAFYLCASSIGQGNSPLHFGNGTRLTVT.